This T cell receptor beta chain was sequenced during a study of shared clonotypes between healthy human individuals. Repertoires were generated with immunoSEQ multiplex PCR, while TCRdb's copy carries only in-frame clones and drops some. The top ten clones hold 0.13% of a sample with millions of clones, about 95% of them seen once. Per germline, CDR1 SGHDT and CDR2 YYEEEE. The CDR3 length is 14 residues. V shed 4 bases and J 2 bases; nucleotides not matched to a gene: 4. Input material: naive CD4+ T cells sorted from blood. This sample's subset: CD45RA+ positively selected. V is TRBV5-6 and J is TRBJ1-2; 8 bases fit TRBD1. This sequence originates from a man younger than 35 in good health. The CDR3 DNA reads TGTGCCAGCAGCCTTCGGACAGGGAACTATGGCTACACCTTC. It is translated as CASSLRTGNYGYTF.